This TCR beta chain originates from a study of T-cell reconstitution after alpha-beta-depleted transplantation in children. Overall study results and limits: T-cell numbers and diversity one year post-transplant derived largely from freshly generated T cells. Surviving recipient T cells and thymic progenitors underlay high day-60 TCRbeta diversity in some patients.

Regarding this clonotype: Antigen: not known.

Trimming cost V 3 bases and J 8 bases, with 14 bases left between them. This CDR3 has 13 residues. This sample's TCRbeta library carried unique molecular identifier barcodes. TCRdb called the PCR reads again in MiXCR, with one record for every CDR3 protein. The sample lists 700,000 or so distinct CDR3 sequences; roughly 13% were seen once. The TCR comes from a girl aged 2 to 10 with congenital amegakaryocytic thrombocytopenia, due to receive a stem cell transplant. The chain couples TRBV12-3 or TRBV12-4 to TRBJ2-7; possibly TRBD2 for D (6 bases). This specimen consisted of PBMCs, obtained before TCRalphabeta/CD19-depleted stem cell transplant. This chain's CDR3 is CASSFPGTRQQYF. In DNA form, the CDR3 reads TGTGCCAGCAGTTTTCCCGGGACTCGACAGCAGTACTTC.